This T cell receptor (beta chain) originates from a study of OX40 agonist ivuxolimab in advanced cancers. Study details: As their treatment, patients were administered ivuxolimab, an agonistic anti-OX40 (CD134) antibody.

Sequencing was performed with immunoSEQ multiplex PCR; in TCRdb, only in-frame clones are kept and a portion is missing. The sample includes approximately 74,000 clones, around 86% of them seen just once. The investigators sampled blood at baseline, at cycle 4 day 1, and at cycle 7 day 1. Germline V CDR1 and CDR2: GTSNPN, SVGIG (reference sequence). The CDR3 contains 12 residues. V lost 5 bases and J 8 bases, leaving 12 bases between the germline ends. V and J are TRBV30 and TRBJ1-4, with D possibly being TRBD1 (5 bases). The sequences come from CD4+ or CD8+ T cells sorted from blood, collected in a trial of the OX40 agonist ivuxolimab. This clonotype was obtained from an adult with an advanced solid tumor such as melanoma, head and neck, liver or kidney cancer. This chain's CDR3 is CAWGPGPEKLFF. The CDR3, as DNA: TGTGCCTGGGGCCCGGGACCCGAAAAACTGTTTTTT.